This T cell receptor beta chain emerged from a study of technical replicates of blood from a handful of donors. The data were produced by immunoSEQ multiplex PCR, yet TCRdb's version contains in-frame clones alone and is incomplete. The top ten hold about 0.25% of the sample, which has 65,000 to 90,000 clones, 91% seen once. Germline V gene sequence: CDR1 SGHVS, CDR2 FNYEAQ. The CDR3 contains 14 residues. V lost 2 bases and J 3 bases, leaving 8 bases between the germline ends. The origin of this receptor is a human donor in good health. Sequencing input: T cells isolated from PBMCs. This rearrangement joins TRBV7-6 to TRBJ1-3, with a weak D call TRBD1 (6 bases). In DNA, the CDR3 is TGTGCCAGCAGCTTAACAGGGTATGGAAACACCATATATTTT. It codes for CASSLTGYGNTIYF. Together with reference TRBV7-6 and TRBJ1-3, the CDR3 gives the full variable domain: GAGVSQSPRYKVTKRGQDVALRCDPISGHVSLYWYRQALGQGPEFLTYFNYEAQQDKSGLPNDRFSAERPEGSISTLTIQRTEQRDSAMYRCASSLTGYGNTIYFGEGSWLTVV.